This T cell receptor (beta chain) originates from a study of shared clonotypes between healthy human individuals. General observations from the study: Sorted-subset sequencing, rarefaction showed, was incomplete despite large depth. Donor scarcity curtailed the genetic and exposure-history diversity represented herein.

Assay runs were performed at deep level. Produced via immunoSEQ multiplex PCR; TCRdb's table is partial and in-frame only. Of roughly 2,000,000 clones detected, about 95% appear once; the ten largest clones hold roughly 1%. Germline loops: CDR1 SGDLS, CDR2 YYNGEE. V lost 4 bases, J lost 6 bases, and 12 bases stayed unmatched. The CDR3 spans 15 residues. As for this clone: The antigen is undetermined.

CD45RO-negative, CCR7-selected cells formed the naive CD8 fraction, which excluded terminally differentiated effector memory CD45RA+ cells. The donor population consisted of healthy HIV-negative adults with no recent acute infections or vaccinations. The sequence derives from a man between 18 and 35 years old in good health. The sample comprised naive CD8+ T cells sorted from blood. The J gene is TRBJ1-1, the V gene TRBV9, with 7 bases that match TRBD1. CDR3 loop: CASSPSGGLMAEAFF. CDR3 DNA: TGTGCCAGCAGCCCCTCAGGGGGATTGATGGCTGAAGCTTTCTTT.